This T cell receptor beta chain was found in a study of blood T cell repertoires in COVID-19. Across the whole study: Italy, Spain and the United States were the sources of the convalescent and acute COVID-19 samples. The analysed material was cDNA or gDNA that came from T cells, B-cell-depleted T cells, or PBMCs.

The V end lost 1 base, the J end lost 5 bases, and 17 bases lay between the germline ends. CDR1 and CDR2 from the germline V gene are LGHDT and YNNKEL (reference sequence). This CDR3 comprises 16 residues. Original processing notes: Using reference gene primer amplification, nucleated cell counts were estimated. Measured with immunoSEQ multiplex PCR; TCRdb has only the in-frame clones, and not every one. The V and J calls and clone size were taken over from that table, and D and trimming were inferred from the DNA. Among about 70,000 clones listed, about 76% were seen once. This chain connects TRBV3-1 (or the pseudogene TRBV3-2) to TRBJ2-5; tentative D call: TRBD1 (7 bases). This TCR derives from a woman of 80 years or more with active or convalescent COVID-19. The sample consisted of peripheral blood. The CDR3 is CASSQAVPEGAETQYF. In DNA form, the CDR3 reads TGTGCCAGCAGCCAAGCGGTCCCGGAGGGGGCGGAGACCCAGTACTTC.